Presented here are 10 T cell receptor beta chains from one specimen sequenced in a study of beta chain features in type 1 diabetes. Isolated RNA was reverse transcribed in full, so expressed TCRB transcripts were sequenced. Assay used: immunoSEQ multiplex PCR; TCRdb lists only in-frame clones, some missing. Of about 240,000 clones in the sample, about 26% were seen once. The source material was central memory CD4+ T cells from blood. These TCRs come from a man younger than 45 in good health.

J is TRBJ2-3 and V is TRBV21-1; the DNA was not compared with TRBD2, the D call given in the table. TRBV21-1 counts as a pseudogene. There are 15 residues in the CDR3. The CDR3 DNA reads TGTGCCACCGTCCCGAACGGGAGGGTGGGGGATACGCAGTATTTT. This encodes CATVPNGRVGDTQYF.

This clone occurred a few times. One end of the junction fails to match germline, which may point to a read error. The CDR3 nucleotides read TGTGCCACCTCCGGACGGGATCAGACCCAGCATTTT. Residues: CATSGRDQTQHF. This chain links TRBV10-3 with TRBJ1-5; D unresolved. The CDR3 covers 12 residues. Germline V gives CDR1 ENHRY, CDR2 SYGVKD.

This clone was seen many times. The chain uses TRBV6-1 and TRBJ1-4; tentative D call: TRBD1 (6 bases). Trimming stripped 2 bases from V and 8 bases from J, with 12 bases between. The CDR3 loop spans 14 amino acids. Germline assignment: CDR1 MNHNS and CDR2 SASEGT. Here the CDR3 DNA reads TGTGCCAGCAGTGAAACCGGGACATTGGAAAAACTGTTTTTT. Amino acid sequence: CASSETGTLEKLFF.

This chain uses TRBV5-1 with TRBJ1-1; D call uncertain. The V end lost 0 bases, the J end lost 3 bases, and 12 bases lay between the germline ends. Germline CDR1 reads SGHRS; CDR2 reads YFSETQ. The CDR3 sequence is 15 residues long. The CDR3 DNA reads TGCGCCAGCAGCTTGGGAGGAGGGCGGTACACTGAAGCTTTCTTT. Amino acids: CASSLGGGRYTEAFF.

This clone showed up just a few times. This chain uses TRBV2 with TRBJ2-7, with 8 bases matching TRBD1. The CDR3 has 14 amino acids. The ends lost 7 bases at V and 8 bases at J; junction bases unmatched: 13. CDR1 is SNHLY, CDR2 FYNNEI, per germline. The CDR3 DNA follows: TGTGCCAGCATTGTTGGATCAGGGGGCTATCAGCAGTACTTC. Protein product: CASIVGSGGYQQYF. The whole variable domain, filled in from reference TRBV2 and TRBJ2-7, reads EPEVTQTPSHQVTQMGQEVILRCVPISNHLYFYWYRQILGQKVEFLVSFYNNEISEKSEIFDDQFSVERPDGSNFTLKIRSTKLEDSAMYFCASIVGSGGYQQYFGPGTRLTVT.

The chain carries TRBV5-4 and TRBJ1-6, with D maybe TRBD1 (6 bases). Germline loops: CDR1 SGHNT, CDR2 YYREEE (reference sequence). V lost 3 bases to trimming and J lost 8 bases, with 18 bases between them. This CDR3 has 16 residues. The CDR3 here is CASSSSSGRGDSPLHF. CDR3 coding DNA: TGTGCCAGCAGCTCCTCGAGTGGCAGGGGAGATTCACCCCTCCACTTT.

In this sample, this clone turned up many times. The chain couples TRBV7-9 to TRBJ2-2; 10 nucleotides align to TRBD2. V dropped 10 bases and J dropped 7; count of bases not matched to a gene: 9. CDR3 length equals 14 residues. Germline CDR1 reads SEHNR; CDR2 reads FQNEAQ (reference sequence). The chain's CDR3 is CATAGTSEGGELFF. The CDR3, as DNA: TGTGCCACCGCCGGGACTAGCGAGGGCGGGGAGCTGTTTTTT.

Concerning this clone itself: With a much larger clone just one base away, this may be a read error. The J gene is TRBJ1-2, the V gene TRBV29-1; 7 bases fit TRBD1. CDR1 and CDR2 from the germline V gene are SQVTM and ANQGSEA. Trimming removed 5 bases from V and 2 bases from J; junction bases left unmatched: 8. The CDR3 consists of 14 residues. The CDR3 DNA reads TGCAGCGTTAACGACAGGGCTTCCAACTATGGCTACACCTTC. Translated: CSVNDRASNYGYTF.

This chain links TRBV7-2 with TRBJ1-6; D is ambiguous. This CDR3 region has 14 residues. Germline CDR1 SGHTA, CDR2 FQGNSA. V dropped 1 base and J dropped 10 bases, with 11 bases sitting between them. Here the CDR3 DNA reads TGTGCCAGCAGCTTAGGAAGGGATGGGTCACCCCTCCACTTT. Its protein is CASSLGRDGSPLHF.

This clone has a handful of counts. J is TRBJ1-2 and V is TRBV30; D not certain. V was cut by 3 bases and J by 0 bases, with 14 bases left in between. In germline, CDR1 is GTSNPN, CDR2 SVGIG (reference sequence). CDR3 length equals 15 residues. CDR3 DNA: TGTGCCTGGAGACCTACTACCATAACTAACTATGGCTACACCTTC. This codes for CAWRPTTITNYGYTF. Based on the CDR3 plus reference TRBV30 and TRBJ1-2, the full variable domain is SQTIHQWPATLVQPVGSPLSLECTVEGTSNPNLYWYRQAAGRGLQLLFYSVGIGQISSEVPQNLSASRPQDRQFILSSKKLLLSDSGFYLCAWRPTTITNYGYTFGSGTRLTVV.